This T cell receptor beta chain originates from a study of OX40 agonist ivuxolimab in advanced cancers. Some clones are missing from TCRdb's copy, which holds only in-frame ones; the method was immunoSEQ multiplex PCR. This sample yields approximately 77,000 clones, of which approximately 80% are seen a single time; around 6.6% belongs to the top ten. This clone was seen only a few times. With baseline, cycle 4 day 1, and cycle 7 day 1 as timepoints, blood was sampled. Sequencing was performed on CD4+ or CD8+ T cells sorted from blood, taken in a trial of the OX40 agonist ivuxolimab. The origin of this receptor is an adult with an advanced solid tumor such as melanoma, head and neck, liver or kidney cancer.

The CDR3 region is CASSLAGLGNIQYF. Here the CDR3 DNA reads TGTGCCAGCAGCCTAGCGGGGTTGGGAAACATTCAGTACTTC. The V gene is TRBV5-6, the J gene TRBJ2-4; 9 positions agree with TRBD2. The CDR3 has 14 amino acids. The V segment lost 4 bases and the J segment 6 bases; nucleotides outside the gene matches: 5. CDR1 is SGHDT and CDR2 is YYEEEE in the germline V gene.